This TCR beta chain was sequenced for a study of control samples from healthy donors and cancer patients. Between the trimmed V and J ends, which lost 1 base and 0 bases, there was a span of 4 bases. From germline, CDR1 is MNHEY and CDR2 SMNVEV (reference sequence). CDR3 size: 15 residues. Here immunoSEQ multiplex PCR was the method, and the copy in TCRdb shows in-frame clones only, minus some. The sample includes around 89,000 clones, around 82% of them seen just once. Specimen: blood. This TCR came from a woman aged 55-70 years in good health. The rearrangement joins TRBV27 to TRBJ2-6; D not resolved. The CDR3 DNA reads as TGTGCCAGCAGTTTATTGAACTCTGGGGCCAACGTCCTGACTTTC. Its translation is CASSLLNSGANVLTF.